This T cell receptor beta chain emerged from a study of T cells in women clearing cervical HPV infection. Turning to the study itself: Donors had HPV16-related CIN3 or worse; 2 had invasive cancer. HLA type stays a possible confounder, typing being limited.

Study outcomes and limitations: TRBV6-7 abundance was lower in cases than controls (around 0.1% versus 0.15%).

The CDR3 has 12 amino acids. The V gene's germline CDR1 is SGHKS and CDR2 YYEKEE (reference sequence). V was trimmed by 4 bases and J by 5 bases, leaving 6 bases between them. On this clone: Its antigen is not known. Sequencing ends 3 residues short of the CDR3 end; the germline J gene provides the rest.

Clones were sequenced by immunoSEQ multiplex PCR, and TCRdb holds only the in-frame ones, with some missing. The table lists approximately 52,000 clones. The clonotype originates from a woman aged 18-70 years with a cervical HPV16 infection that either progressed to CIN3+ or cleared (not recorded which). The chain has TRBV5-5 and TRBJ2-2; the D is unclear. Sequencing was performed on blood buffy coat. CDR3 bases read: TGTGCCAGCAGCCAGGTTACCGGGGAG. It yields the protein CASSQVTGE. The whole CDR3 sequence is CASSQVTGELFF.